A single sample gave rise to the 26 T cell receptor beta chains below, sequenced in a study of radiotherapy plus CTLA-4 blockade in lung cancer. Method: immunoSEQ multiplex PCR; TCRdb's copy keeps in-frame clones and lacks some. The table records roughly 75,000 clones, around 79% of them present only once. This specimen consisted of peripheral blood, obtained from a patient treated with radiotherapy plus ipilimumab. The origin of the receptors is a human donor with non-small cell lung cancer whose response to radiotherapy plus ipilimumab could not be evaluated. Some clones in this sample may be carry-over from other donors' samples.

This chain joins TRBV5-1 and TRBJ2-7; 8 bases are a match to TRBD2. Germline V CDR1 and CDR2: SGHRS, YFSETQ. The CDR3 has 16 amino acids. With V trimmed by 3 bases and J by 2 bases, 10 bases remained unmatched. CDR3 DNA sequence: TGCGCCAGCAGCTGGGAAAGTAGCGGGGCCCCCTACGAGCAGTACTTC. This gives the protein CASSWESSGAPYEQYF.

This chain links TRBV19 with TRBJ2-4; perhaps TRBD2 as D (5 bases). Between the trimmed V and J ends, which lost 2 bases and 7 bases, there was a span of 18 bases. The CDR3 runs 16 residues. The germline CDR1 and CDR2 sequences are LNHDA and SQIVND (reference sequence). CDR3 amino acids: CASSISASLERNIQYF. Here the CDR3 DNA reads TGTGCCAGTAGTATAAGCGCTAGCCTAGAGAGGAACATTCAGTACTTC.

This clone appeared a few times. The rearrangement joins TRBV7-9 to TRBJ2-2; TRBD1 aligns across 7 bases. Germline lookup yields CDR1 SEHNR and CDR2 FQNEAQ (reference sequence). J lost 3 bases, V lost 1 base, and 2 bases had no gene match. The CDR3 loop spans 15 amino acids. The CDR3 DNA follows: TGTGCCAGCAGCTTAGGGGACAGATACACCGGGGAGCTGTTTTTT. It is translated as CASSLGDRYTGELFF.

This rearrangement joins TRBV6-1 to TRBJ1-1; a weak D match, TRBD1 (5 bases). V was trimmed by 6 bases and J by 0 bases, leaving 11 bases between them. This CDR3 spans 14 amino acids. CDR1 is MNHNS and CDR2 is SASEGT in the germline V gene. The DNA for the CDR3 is TGTGCCAGCAGCGTTGGGGGGTTGAACACTGAAGCTTTCTTT. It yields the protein CASSVGGLNTEAFF.

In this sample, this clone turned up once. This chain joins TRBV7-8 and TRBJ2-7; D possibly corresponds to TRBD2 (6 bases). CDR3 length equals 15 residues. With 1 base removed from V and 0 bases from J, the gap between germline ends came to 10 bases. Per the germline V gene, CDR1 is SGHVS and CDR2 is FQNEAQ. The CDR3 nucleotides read TGTGCCAGCAGCTTAGGGGGACTTTCCTCCTACGAGCAGTACTTC. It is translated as CASSLGGLSSYEQYF.

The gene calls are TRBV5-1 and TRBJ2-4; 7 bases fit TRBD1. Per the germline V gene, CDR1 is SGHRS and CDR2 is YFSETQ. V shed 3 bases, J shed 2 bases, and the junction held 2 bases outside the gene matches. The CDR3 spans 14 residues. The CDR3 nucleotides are TGCGCCAGCAGCTGGGGACAGTCCAAAAACATTCAGTACTTC. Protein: CASSWGQSKNIQYF.

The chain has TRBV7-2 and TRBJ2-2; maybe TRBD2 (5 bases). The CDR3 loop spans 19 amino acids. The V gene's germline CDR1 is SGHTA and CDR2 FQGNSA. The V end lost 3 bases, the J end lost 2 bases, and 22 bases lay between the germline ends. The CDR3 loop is CASSFTPLGRERNTGELFF. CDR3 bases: TGTGCCAGCAGCTTCACCCCCCTCGGAAGGGAGAGAAACACCGGGGAGCTGTTTTTT.

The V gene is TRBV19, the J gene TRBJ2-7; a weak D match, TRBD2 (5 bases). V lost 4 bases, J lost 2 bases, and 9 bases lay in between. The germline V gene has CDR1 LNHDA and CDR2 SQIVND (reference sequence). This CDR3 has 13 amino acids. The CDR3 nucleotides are TGTGCCAGTAGTAGCCCGGGAACCTACGAGCAGTACTTC. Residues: CASSSPGTYEQYF. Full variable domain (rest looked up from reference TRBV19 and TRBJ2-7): DGGITQSPKYLFRKEGQNVTLSCEQNLNHDAMYWYRQDPGQGLRLIYYSQIVNDFQKGDIAEGYSVSREKKESFPLTVTSAQKNPTAFYLCASSSPGTYEQYFGPGTRLTVT.

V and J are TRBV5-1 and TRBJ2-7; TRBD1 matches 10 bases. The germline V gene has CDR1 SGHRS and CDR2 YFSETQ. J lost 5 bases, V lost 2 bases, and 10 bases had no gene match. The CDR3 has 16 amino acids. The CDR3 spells CASSFIIGTGVDEQYF. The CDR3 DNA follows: TGCGCCAGCAGCTTCATTATCGGGACAGGGGTCGACGAGCAGTACTTC.

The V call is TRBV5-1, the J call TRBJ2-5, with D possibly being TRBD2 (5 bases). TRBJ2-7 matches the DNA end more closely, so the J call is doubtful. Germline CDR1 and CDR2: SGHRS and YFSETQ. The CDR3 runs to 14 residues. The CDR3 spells CASSLRREGHEQYF. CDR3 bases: TGCGCCAGCAGCCTGCGGAGAGAGGGCCACGAGCAGTACTTC.

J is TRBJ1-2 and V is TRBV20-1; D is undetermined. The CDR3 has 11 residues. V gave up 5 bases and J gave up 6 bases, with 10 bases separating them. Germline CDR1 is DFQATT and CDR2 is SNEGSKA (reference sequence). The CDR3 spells CSARRGNGYTF. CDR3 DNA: TGCAGTGCTCGACGAGGGAATGGCTACACCTTC.

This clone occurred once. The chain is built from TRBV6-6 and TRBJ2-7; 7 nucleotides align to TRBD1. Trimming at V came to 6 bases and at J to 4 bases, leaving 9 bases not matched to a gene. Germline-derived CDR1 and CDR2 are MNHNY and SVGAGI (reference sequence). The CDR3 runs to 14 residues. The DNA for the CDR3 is TGTGCCAGCAGATCAGGACAGGAAATATACGAGCAGTACTTC. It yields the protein CASRSGQEIYEQYF.

CDR3 protein: CASSPDSSPTNEKLFF. The CDR3 bases are TGTGCCAGCAGCCCGGACAGTTCTCCAACTAATGAAAAACTGTTTTTT. This chain connects TRBV5-4 to TRBJ1-4, with D possibly being TRBD1 (6 bases). Per the germline V gene, CDR1 is SGHNT and CDR2 is YYREEE (reference sequence). Between the trimmed V and J ends, which lost 4 bases and 0 bases, there was a span of 13 bases. The CDR3 spans 16 residues. Together with reference TRBV5-4 and TRBJ1-4, the CDR3 gives the full variable domain: ETGVTQSPTHLIKTRGQQVTLRCSSQSGHNTVSWYQQALGQGPQFIFQYYREEENGRGNFPPRFSGLQFPNYSSELNVNALELDDSALYLCASSPDSSPTNEKLFFGSGTQLSVL.

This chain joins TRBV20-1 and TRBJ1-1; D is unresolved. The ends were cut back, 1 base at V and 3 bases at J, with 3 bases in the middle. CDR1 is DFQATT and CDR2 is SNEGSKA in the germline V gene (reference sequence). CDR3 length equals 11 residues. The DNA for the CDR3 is TGCAGTGCTAGAGTAGACACTGAAGCTTTCTTT. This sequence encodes CSARVDTEAFF.

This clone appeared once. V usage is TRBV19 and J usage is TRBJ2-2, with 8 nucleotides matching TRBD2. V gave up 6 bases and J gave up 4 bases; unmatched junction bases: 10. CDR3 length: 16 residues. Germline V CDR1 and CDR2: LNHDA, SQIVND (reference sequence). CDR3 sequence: CASRSRGGVSTGELFF. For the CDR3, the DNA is TGTGCCAGTAGGTCCCGGGGGGGCGTGAGCACCGGGGAGCTGTTTTTT.

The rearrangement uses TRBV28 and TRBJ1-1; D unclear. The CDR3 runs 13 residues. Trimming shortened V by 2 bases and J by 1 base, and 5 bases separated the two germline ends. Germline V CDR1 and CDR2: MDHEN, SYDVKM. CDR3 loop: CASSLTENTEAFF. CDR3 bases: TGTGCCAGCAGTTTAACAGAGAACACTGAAGCTTTCTTT.

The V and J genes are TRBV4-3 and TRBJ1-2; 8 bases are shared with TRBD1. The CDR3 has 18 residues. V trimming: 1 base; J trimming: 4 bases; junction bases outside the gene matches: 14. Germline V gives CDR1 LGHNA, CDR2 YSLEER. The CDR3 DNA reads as TGCGCCAGCAGCCAAGGCTTTTCGACAGGGGCATTGAGCTATGGCTACACCTTC. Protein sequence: CASSQGFSTGALSYGYTF.

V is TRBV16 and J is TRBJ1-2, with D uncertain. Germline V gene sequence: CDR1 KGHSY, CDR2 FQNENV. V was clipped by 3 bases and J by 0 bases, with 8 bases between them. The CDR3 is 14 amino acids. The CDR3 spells CASSQGTANYGYTF. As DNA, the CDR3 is TGTGCCAGCAGCCAGGGCACTGCTAACTATGGCTACACCTTC.

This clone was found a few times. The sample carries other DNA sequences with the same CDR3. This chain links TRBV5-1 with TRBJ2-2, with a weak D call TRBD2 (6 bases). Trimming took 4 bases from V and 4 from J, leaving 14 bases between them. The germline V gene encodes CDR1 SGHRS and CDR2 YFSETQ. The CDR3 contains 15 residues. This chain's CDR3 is CASSLGLFATGELFF. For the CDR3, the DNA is TGCGCCAGCAGCCTCGGACTATTTGCCACCGGGGAGCTGTTTTTT.

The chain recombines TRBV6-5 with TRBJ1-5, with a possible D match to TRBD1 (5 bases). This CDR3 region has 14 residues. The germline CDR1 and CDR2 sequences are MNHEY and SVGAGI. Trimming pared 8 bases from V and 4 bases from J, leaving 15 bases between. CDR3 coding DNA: TGTGCCAGCTCCTACGGGGGGGGGAATCAGCCCCAGCATTTT. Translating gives CASSYGGGNQPQHF.

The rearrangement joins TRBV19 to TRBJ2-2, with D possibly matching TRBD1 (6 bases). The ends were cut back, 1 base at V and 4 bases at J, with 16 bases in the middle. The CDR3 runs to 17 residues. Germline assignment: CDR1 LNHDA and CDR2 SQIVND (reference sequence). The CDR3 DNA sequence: TGTGCCAGTAGTATAGCCCTTACAGGGATGGGCACCGGGGAGCTGTTTTTT. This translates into CASSIALTGMGTGELFF.

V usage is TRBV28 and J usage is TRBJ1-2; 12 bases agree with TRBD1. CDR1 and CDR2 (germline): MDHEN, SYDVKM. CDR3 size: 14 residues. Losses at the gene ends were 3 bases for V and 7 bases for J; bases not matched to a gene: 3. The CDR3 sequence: CASSFEGQGAGYTF. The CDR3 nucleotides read TGTGCCAGCAGTTTCGAGGGACAGGGGGCTGGCTACACCTTC.

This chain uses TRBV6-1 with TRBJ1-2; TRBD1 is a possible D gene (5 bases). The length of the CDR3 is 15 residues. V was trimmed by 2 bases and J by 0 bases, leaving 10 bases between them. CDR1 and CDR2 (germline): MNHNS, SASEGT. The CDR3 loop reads CASSEQGSANYGYTF. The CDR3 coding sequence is TGTGCCAGCAGTGAACAGGGATCAGCTAACTATGGCTACACCTTC.

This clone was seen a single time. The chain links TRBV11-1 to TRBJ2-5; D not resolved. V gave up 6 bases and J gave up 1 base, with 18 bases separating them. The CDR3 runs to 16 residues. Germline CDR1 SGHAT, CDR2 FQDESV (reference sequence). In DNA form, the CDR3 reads TGTGCCAGCAGTCCCACAGACCTAAGCTTCCAAGAGACCCAGTACTTC. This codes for CASSPTDLSFQETQYF.

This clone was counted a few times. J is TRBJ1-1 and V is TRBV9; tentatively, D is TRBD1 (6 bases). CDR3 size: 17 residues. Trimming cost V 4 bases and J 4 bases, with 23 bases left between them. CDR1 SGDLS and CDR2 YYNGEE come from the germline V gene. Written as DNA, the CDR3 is TGTGCCAGCAGCAGAGAATGGGACAACCCCCGGGCCACTGAAGCTTTCTTT. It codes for CASSREWDNPRATEAFF.

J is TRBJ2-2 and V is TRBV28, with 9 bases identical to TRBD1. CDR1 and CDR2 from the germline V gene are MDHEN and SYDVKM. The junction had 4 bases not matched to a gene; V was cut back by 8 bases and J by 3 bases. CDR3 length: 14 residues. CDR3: CASWGQGHTGELFF. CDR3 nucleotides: TGTGCCAGCTGGGGACAGGGTCACACCGGGGAGCTGTTTTTT.